These 21 T cell receptor beta chains came from one sample sequenced in a study of beta chain features in type 1 diabetes. Sequenced material consisted of expressed TCRB transcripts (all of the isolated RNA was reverse transcribed). The table came from immunoSEQ multiplex PCR; TCRdb's copy has only in-frame clones and leaves some out. Of approximately 150,000 clones in the sample, around 63% were seen once. For these receptors, no antigen is known. Points from the study as a whole: Patients with Type 1 diabetes showed moderately but significantly shorter TCRB CDR3s in all four CD4+ subsets.

Material: naive CD4+ T cells from blood. The receptor set was obtained from a man in his thirties or forties with type 1 diabetes.

The chain recombines TRBV9 with TRBJ1-1, with D hard to call. The V and J ends lost 0 bases and 1 base respectively, with 10 bases between them. Germline lookup yields CDR1 SGDLS and CDR2 YYNGEE. This CDR3 is 15 amino acids long. CDR3 amino acids: CASSVEIEWNTEAFF. The CDR3 DNA reads as TGTGCCAGCAGCGTAGAGATCGAGTGGAACACTGAAGCTTTCTTT.

V is TRBV2 and J is TRBJ1-5, with unresolved D. This CDR3 contains 15 residues. The ends were cut back, 4 bases at V and 2 bases at J, with 12 bases in the middle. CDR1 SNHLY and CDR2 FYNNEI come from the germline V gene. CDR3 loop: CASSAVGEGNQPQHF. DNA of the CDR3: TGTGCCAGCAGTGCCGTCGGGGAAGGCAATCAGCCCCAGCATTTT. The variable domain in full, completed from reference TRBV2 and TRBJ1-5, reads EPEVTQTPSHQVTQMGQEVILRCVPISNHLYFYWYRQILGQKVEFLVSFYNNEISEKSEIFDDQFSVERPDGSNFTLKIRSTKLEDSAMYFCASSAVGEGNQPQHFGDGTRLSIL.

V gene TRBV7-9 combines with J gene TRBJ2-3, with TRBD2 identical over 12 bases. After removal of 4 bases from V and 1 base from J, the junction contained 3 bases not matched to a gene. CDR1 SEHNR and CDR2 FQNEAQ come from the germline V gene (reference sequence). The CDR3 is made up of 16 amino acids. The CDR3 protein is CASSSRLAGGTDTQYF. CDR3 sequence (DNA): TGTGCCAGCAGCTCGAGACTAGCGGGGGGCACAGATACGCAGTATTTT. The complete variable domain, with remaining parts taken from reference TRBV7-9 and TRBJ2-3, reads DTGVSQNPRHKITKRGQNVTFRCDPISEHNRLYWYRQTLGQGPEFLTYFQNEAQLEKSRLLSDRFSAERPKGSFSTLEIQRTEQGDSAMYLCASSSRLAGGTDTQYFGPGTRLTVL.

This clone showed up just a few times. The rearrangement links TRBV13 to TRBJ2-5; no definite D call. In germline, CDR1 is PRHDT, CDR2 FYEKMQ (reference sequence). V lost 5 bases, J lost 5 bases, and 6 bases lay in between. This CDR3 comprises 11 residues. The CDR3 region has the DNA TGTGCCAGCAGCCTCCAGGAGACCCAGTACTTC. Its translation: CASSLQETQYF. The variable domain in full, with the rest retrieved from reference TRBV13 and TRBJ2-5, is AAGVIQSPRHLIKEKRETATLKCYPIPRHDTVYWYQQGPGQDPQFLISFYEKMQSDKGSIPDRFSAQQFSDYHSELNMSSLELGDSALYFCASSLQETQYFGPGTRLLVL.

The chain combines TRBV27 with TRBJ1-2; a weak D match, TRBD1 (6 bases). Trimming removed 2 bases from V and 4 bases from J, with 11 bases in between. Germline-derived CDR1 and CDR2 are MNHEY and SMNVEV (reference sequence). CDR3 size: 14 residues. The DNA for the CDR3 is TGTGCCAGCAGTTTACAAAGAGGGGGCTATGGCTACACCTTC. Its protein product is CASSLQRGGYGYTF.

The rearrangement links TRBV2 to TRBJ2-2; no clear D gene. The CDR3 length is 16 residues. The V and J ends lost 7 bases and 3 bases respectively, with 18 bases between them. Germline assignment: CDR1 SNHLY and CDR2 FYNNEI. In nucleotides, the CDR3 is TGTGCCAGCACTTCCGAAATCGGCGGTGACACCGGGGAGCTGTTTTTT. Its translation is CASTSEIGGDTGELFF.

This chain connects TRBV6-6 to TRBJ2-3; D call uncertain. The CDR3 consists of 14 residues. In germline, CDR1 is MNHNY, CDR2 SVGAGI (reference sequence). The V end was cut by 6 bases, the J end by 2 bases, with 12 bases between. The CDR3 nucleotides are TGTGCCAGCAGCCCGGCAGGTCCCACAGATACGCAGTATTTT. Translation gives CASSPAGPTDTQYF.

J is TRBJ2-7 and V is TRBV25-1; the match to TRBD1 covers 7 bases. The CDR3 contains 13 residues. Germline V gene sequence: CDR1 MGHDK, CDR2 SYGVNS. After removal of 10 bases from V and 2 bases from J, the junction contained 8 bases not matched to a gene. CDR3 coding DNA: TGTGCCACCTCCGGGACAGAAGCCTACGAGCAGTACTTC. This translates into CATSGTEAYEQYF.

The J gene is TRBJ2-3, the V gene TRBV20-1; no definite D call. Between the trimmed V and J ends, which lost 7 bases and 5 bases, there was a span of 10 bases. The CDR3 spans 11 residues. Germline V lookup: CDR1 DFQATT, CDR2 SNEGSKA (reference sequence). CDR3: CSVQARDTQYF. CDR3 bases: TGCAGTGTTCAGGCCCGAGATACGCAGTATTTT.

The V and J genes are TRBV11-2 and TRBJ2-1, with a weak D call TRBD1 (6 bases). CDR1 is SGHAT and CDR2 is FQNNGV in the germline V gene. The V end lost 3 bases, the J end lost 3 bases, and 12 bases lay between the germline ends. The CDR3 contains 15 residues. CDR3 DNA sequence: TGTGCCAGCAGCTTTACAGGGCAACACTACAATGAGCAGTTCTTC. Its translation: CASSFTGQHYNEQFF.

This clone was recorded a few times. V and J are TRBV29-1 and TRBJ2-7; D may be TRBD1 (6 bases). The V gene lost 6 bases and the J gene lost 3 bases, with 15 bases spanning the gap. The CDR3 runs to 13 residues. CDR1 is SQVTM and CDR2 is ANQGSEA in the germline V gene. CDR3 protein: CSVHRTGSYEQYF. The CDR3 coding sequence is TGCAGCGTCCATCGCACAGGGAGCTACGAGCAGTACTTC.

The gene calls are TRBV30 and TRBJ2-1, with 7 bases fitting TRBD2. Germline CDR1 GTSNPN, CDR2 SVGIG (reference sequence). The CDR3 totals 14 residues. J lost 8 bases, V lost 2 bases, and 9 bases had no gene match. The CDR3 sequence: CAWSTTGGGDEQFF. CDR3 in DNA: TGTGCCTGGAGTACTACGGGGGGTGGTGATGAGCAGTTCTTC.

This clone has a handful of counts. The rearrangement links TRBV25-1 to TRBJ2-7; TRBD1 matches 9 bases. The junction had 5 bases not matched to a gene; V was cut back by 6 bases and J by 2 bases. CDR1 and CDR2 from the germline V gene are MGHDK and SYGVNS. This CDR3 is built from 14 residues. Here the CDR3 reads CASRDGTGTYEQYF. The CDR3 DNA follows: TGTGCCAGCAGAGATGGGACAGGGACCTACGAGCAGTACTTC.

The chain employs TRBV9 and TRBJ1-3; possibly TRBD1 for D (5 bases). V lost 0 bases, J lost 0 bases, and 7 bases lay in between. CDR1 is SGDLS, CDR2 YYNGEE, per germline. The CDR3 is 15 residues long. CDR3 loop: CASSVGGHSGNTIYF. CDR3 DNA: TGTGCCAGCAGCGTAGGGGGCCACTCTGGAAACACCATATATTTT.

The table lists this clone with a few counts. The genes are TRBV29-1 and TRBJ1-1; D not certain. Germline V gene data show CDR1 as SQVTM and CDR2 as ANQGSEA. The CDR3 runs to 14 residues. Trimming stripped 2 bases from V and 0 bases from J, with 10 bases between. CDR3 protein: CSVEQRLMNTEAFF. The CDR3 coding sequence is TGCAGCGTTGAACAGAGACTTATGAACACTGAAGCTTTCTTT.

The chain is built from TRBV15 and TRBJ2-2; weak D call: TRBD1 (7 bases). The CDR3 sequence is 15 residues long. CDR1 is LNHNV and CDR2 is YYDKDF in the germline V gene (reference sequence). Trimming shortened V by 3 bases and J by 7 bases, and 15 bases separated the two germline ends. The CDR3 nucleotides are TGTGCCACCAGCAGCAGGGGGACTGGTGGCGGGGAGCTGTTTTTT. It translates to CATSSRGTGGGELFF.

V usage is TRBV30 and J usage is TRBJ2-3; D call uncertain. Germline V gene lookup returns CDR1 GTSNPN and CDR2 SVGIG (reference sequence). This CDR3 has 12 residues. V was trimmed by 0 bases and J by 2 bases, leaving 3 bases between them. CDR3 DNA: TGTGCCTGGAGTGTAAACACAGATACGCAGTATTTT. As protein: CAWSVNTDTQYF. The entire variable domain, with the rest obtained from reference TRBV30 and TRBJ2-3, is as follows: SQTIHQWPATLVQPVGSPLSLECTVEGTSNPNLYWYRQAAGRGLQLLFYSVGIGQISSEVPQNLSASRPQDRQFILSSKKLLLSDSGFYLCAWSVNTDTQYFGPGTRLTVL.

Comments on this clone: The same CDR3 can be traced to other DNA sequences in this sample. The rearrangement joins TRBV11-2 to TRBJ2-6; no firm D call. Between the trimmed V and J ends, which lost 0 bases and 0 bases, there was a span of 3 bases. The CDR3 contains 15 residues. Germline-derived CDR1 and CDR2 are SGHAT and FQNNGV. CDR3 residues: CASSLDSSGANVLTF. In DNA, the CDR3 is TGTGCCAGCAGCTTAGACAGCTCTGGGGCCAACGTCCTGACTTTC.

This clone was seen a few times. The chain carries TRBV29-1 and TRBJ1-4; TRBD1 might be the D (5 bases). This CDR3 region has 14 residues. Germline assignment: CDR1 SQVTM and CDR2 ANQGSEA. V lost 5 bases to trimming and J lost 2 bases, with 12 bases between them. CDR3 nucleotide sequence: TGCAGCGTTAAGAGGGGAGCCACTAATGAAAAACTGTTTTTT. Encoded protein: CSVKRGATNEKLFF.

The chain combines TRBV9 with TRBJ2-5; TRBD1 matches 9 bases. The J segment lost 6 bases and the V segment lost 6 bases, leaving 9 bases of the junction unmatched. CDR3 length equals 14 residues. Germline lookup yields CDR1 SGDLS and CDR2 YYNGEE. CDR3 residues: CASTPGGQGKTQYF. CDR3 bases: TGTGCCAGCACGCCAGGGGGACAGGGAAAGACCCAGTACTTC.

Worth noting for this clone: The sample contains more than one DNA sequence encoding this CDR3. J is TRBJ1-2 and V is TRBV29-1; D remains ambiguous. The germline V gene has CDR1 SQVTM and CDR2 ANQGSEA. The CDR3 sequence is 11 residues long. Trimming took off 2 bases at V and 6 bases at J, with 7 bases between the two ends. DNA for the CDR3: TGCAGCGTTGAAACCGTTAATGGCTACACCTTC. Amino acid sequence: CSVETVNGYTF. Together with reference TRBV29-1 and TRBJ1-2, the CDR3 gives the full variable domain: SAVISQKPSRDICQRGTSLTIQCQVDSQVTMMFWYRQQPGQSLTLIATANQGSEATYESGFVIDKFPISRPNLTFSTLTVSNMSPEDSSIYLCSVETVNGYTFGSGTRLTVV.